This record concerns one T cell receptor (beta chain) sequence. Its antigen is currently not known. Within one base of it there is no much larger clone, and no base qualities were kept. Donors were 39 systemically healthy Caucasian individuals from Russia aged roughly 6 to 90 years. Each donor gave roughly 9.5 milliliters of peripheral blood, collected into EDTA-treated Vacutainer tubes. Ficoll-Paque density-gradient centrifugation was used to isolate PBMCs, with at least 6 million obtained per sample. Total RNA was extracted from PBMCs with Trizol reagent, with at least 6 micrograms obtained per sample. The percentages of naive CD45RAhigh/CD27high T cells were determined by flow cytometry on a PBMC aliquot from every donor. Taken from cysteine to phenylalanine, the CDR3 has 14 residues. CDR3 DNA is the only sequence kept; it has 42 bases, read in frame from the first base. Trimming costs V 5 bases and J 0 bases, and their ends lie 10 bases apart. In the germline V gene, CDR1 corresponds to SQVTM and CDR2 to ANQGSEA.

The data originate from a study of blood T cells in healthy people across ages (dated by TCRdb to the mid-2010s). Turning to the overall study: Template switching captured roughly one uniquely barcoded TCR beta cDNA molecule per two T cells in model experiments. Age-related changes in TCR beta repertoire diversity were measured in the study by deep sequencing normalized with unique cDNA molecular identifiers. Donors were grouped into four age groups: young (average 16 years), middle-aged (less than 40), aged (62) and long-lived (around 82). To avoid experimental bias, donors of different ages were spread randomly across the sequencing lanes. For two donors (one aged 18 to 29 and one aged 80 or older), the study analyzed two additional independent replicas of 1 million unique cDNA reads from the same blood draw. Study-level results and caveats: Bulk unsorted PBMC profiling prevented conclusive comparison of naive and antigen-experienced compartments. There was a strong correlation between observed TCR beta diversity and the percentage of naive T cells measured by flow cytometry. Total diversity estimates from one million sequenced T cells were considered lower bounds and underestimates. Because the CMV infection status of the donors was unknown, age-related changes in expanded clonotypes may potentially have been confounded. Compared with the aged group, the long-lived group had more naive CD4+ T cells, fewer expanded clones and increased TCR diversity, suggesting age selection. As age increased, observed TCR beta diversity per million T cells dropped in a roughly linear way, and a significant reduction was already evident by age around 41.

The library came from 5' RACE. TCRdb lists the instrument as Illumina HiSeq 2500. A second PCR of about 6 to 12 cycles was performed with a sample-barcoded 5' primer and a J-beta primer mix. Each TCR beta cDNA molecule received a unique molecular identifier from a template-switch 5' adaptor carrying 12 random nucleotides. Each sample yielded at least 3 million CDR3-containing paired-end reads. All of the RNA was converted into first-strand cDNA using the Mint cDNA synthesis kit, with a TRBC-specific oligonucleotide serving as the primer. Following uracil-DNA glycosylase treatment, a first 18-cycle PCR with universal primers M1SS and BC2_uni_R was performed on all cDNA. The original methods were these. For normalization, 1 million high-quality reads were randomly selected from each sample, with every read carrying a distinct molecular identifier. Instead of being binned into consensus sequences, reads with shared molecular identifiers were discarded. MiTCR, with a Q25 quality threshold and the strictest error-elimination algorithm, was used for CDR3 identification, clonotype clustering and error correction. A nonparametric unseen species model using Euler transformation provided a lower-bound estimate of total TCR beta diversity. TCRdb cleaned the public reads at Q25 with fastp, built clones with MiXCR and kept in-frame beta chains. Records with the same CDR3 protein are collapsed into one entry carrying the most frequent genes and DNA. The V and J calls shown here were made by TCRdb, not taken from the authors' results. Across this sample there are about 900,000 distinct CDR3 sequences, with about 48% seen only once. Over 10% of the sample is held by the ten biggest clonotypes.

The sequenced material came from blood. The receptor comes from a man aged 30 to 39 in good health. In this chain, TRBV29-1 is recombined with TRBJ1-4; no D gene call is confident. The nucleotide sequence is TGCAGCGTTCCGACGGGTGCAACTAATGAAAAACTGTTTTTT. Translation gives CSVPTGATNEKLFF.